This T cell receptor beta chain is from a study of cytomegalovirus exposure and HLA in healthy donors. The germline gives CDR1 SQVTM, CDR2 ANQGSEA. Trimming removed 1 base from V and 5 bases from J; junction bases left unmatched: 4. The CDR3 has 15 amino acids. In the PCR, 60 Vbeta and 13 Jbeta primers were used. Here immunoSEQ multiplex PCR was the method, and the copy in TCRdb shows in-frame clones only, minus some. The table lists about 100,000 clones, 60% to 80% of them singletons. The J gene is TRBJ2-7, the V gene TRBV29-1; the match to TRBD2 covers 14 bases. This receptor was obtained from a woman between 18 and 29 years old in good health and CMV-seropositive. Input material: PBMCs. This CDR3 is CSVEVGTSGSDEQYF. The CDR3 DNA reads TGCAGCGTTGAAGTCGGGACTAGCGGGAGCGACGAGCAGTACTTC.